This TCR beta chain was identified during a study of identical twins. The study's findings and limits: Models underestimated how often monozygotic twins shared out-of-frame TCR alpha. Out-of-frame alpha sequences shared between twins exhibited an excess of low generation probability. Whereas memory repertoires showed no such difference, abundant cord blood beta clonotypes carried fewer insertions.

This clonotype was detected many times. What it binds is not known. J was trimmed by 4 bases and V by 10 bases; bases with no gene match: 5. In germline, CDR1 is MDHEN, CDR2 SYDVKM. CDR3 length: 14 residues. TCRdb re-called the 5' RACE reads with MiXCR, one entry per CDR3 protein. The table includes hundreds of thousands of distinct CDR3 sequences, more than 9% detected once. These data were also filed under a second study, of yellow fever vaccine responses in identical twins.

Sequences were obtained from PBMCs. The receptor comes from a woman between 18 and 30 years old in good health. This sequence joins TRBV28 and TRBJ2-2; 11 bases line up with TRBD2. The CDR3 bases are TGTGCCAAAACCGGGACTAGCGGCACCGGGGAGCTGTTTTTT. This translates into CAKTGTSGTGELFF.